This TCR beta chain was sequenced in a study of regulatory T cells in long-lasting Graves disease. For TCR beta, libraries came from iRepertoire HTBI primers and Arm-PCR of CDR3 regions. TCRdb re-called the multiplex PCR reads with MiXCR, one entry per CDR3 protein. The table has 500,000 to 700,000 distinct CDR3 sequences, approximately 15% seen once. V lost 5 bases to trimming and J lost 4 bases; unmatched junction nucleotides: 16. The CDR3 length is 18 residues. Germline V lookup: CDR1 SGHAT, CDR2 FQDESV (reference sequence). Stated time point: newly diagnosed GD, antithyroid drugs for less than 3 months. Researchers made the TCR library from RNA that was extracted from PBMCs. These same records also appear under a second study, on T cells in Graves' hyperthyroidism and ophthalmopathy. That source notes: Calling Graves' hyperthyroidism stable meant ophthalmopathy did not progress within 18 months.

Source: peripheral blood mononuclear cells (PBMCs), taken at new diagnosis, from a patient treated with antithyroid drugs. The receptor's source is a woman aged 25-40 years with Graves disease. The V call is TRBV11-1, the J call TRBJ2-1, with 8 positions matching TRBD1. CDR3 bases: TGTGCCAGCAGCCGCGGACAGGGAGGACAAGGGGGTTACAATGAGCAGTTCTTC. Residues: CASSRGQGGQGGYNEQFF.